This T cell receptor beta chain was identified during a study of blood T cell repertoires in COVID-19. Study as a whole: Collection of acute and convalescent COVID-19 samples took place in the United States, Italy and Spain. Sample material is recorded as cDNA or gDNA derived from T cells, B-cell-depleted T cells, or PBMCs.

Participants, about 18 to 100 years old, spanned 25 or so US areas. The data were produced by immunoSEQ multiplex PCR, yet TCRdb's version contains in-frame clones alone and is incomplete. Among under 250,000 clones listed, more than 75% were seen once. Germline V gives CDR1 MDHEN, CDR2 SYDVKM. V lost 2 bases and J 2 bases, leaving 12 bases between the germline ends. The length of the CDR3 is 15 residues. V usage is TRBV28 and J usage is TRBJ1-1; possible D gene TRBD1, 5 bases. The material sequenced was PBMCs or T cells enriched from blood (not recorded which). The sequence derives from a man aged 25 to 40 with acute COVID-19. The CDR3 region is CASSLIDSVNTEAFF. In nucleotides, the CDR3 is TGTGCCAGCAGTTTAATTGACAGCGTCAACACTGAAGCTTTCTTT.